This T cell receptor beta chain was captured in a study of blood T cells in healthy people across ages. This clonotype was recorded a few times. With a J-beta primer mix and a sample-barcoded 5' primer, a second PCR ran about 6 to 11 cycles. One entry per CDR3 protein results from TCRdb running MiXCR on the 5' RACE reads. This sample has more than 900,000 distinct CDR3 sequences; under 30% occur once, and the top ten carry around 0.75%. This sample also appeared in a second study, on T cells of mothers and their children. That source reports: A handful of children, together with their three healthy Caucasian mothers, made up the donors.

The sequence came from a girl aged 2-10 years in good health. The material sequenced was blood.

CDR3: CASSSPSIVINNEQFF. The CDR3 DNA is TGTGCCAGCAGTTCCCCCAGCATAGTGATAAACAATGAGCAGTTCTTC. The genes are TRBV28 and TRBJ2-5; D call uncertain. The J call may be wrong; the DNA end is better matched by TRBJ2-1. The CDR3 loop spans 16 amino acids. Germline V CDR1 and CDR2: MDHEN, SYDVKM.